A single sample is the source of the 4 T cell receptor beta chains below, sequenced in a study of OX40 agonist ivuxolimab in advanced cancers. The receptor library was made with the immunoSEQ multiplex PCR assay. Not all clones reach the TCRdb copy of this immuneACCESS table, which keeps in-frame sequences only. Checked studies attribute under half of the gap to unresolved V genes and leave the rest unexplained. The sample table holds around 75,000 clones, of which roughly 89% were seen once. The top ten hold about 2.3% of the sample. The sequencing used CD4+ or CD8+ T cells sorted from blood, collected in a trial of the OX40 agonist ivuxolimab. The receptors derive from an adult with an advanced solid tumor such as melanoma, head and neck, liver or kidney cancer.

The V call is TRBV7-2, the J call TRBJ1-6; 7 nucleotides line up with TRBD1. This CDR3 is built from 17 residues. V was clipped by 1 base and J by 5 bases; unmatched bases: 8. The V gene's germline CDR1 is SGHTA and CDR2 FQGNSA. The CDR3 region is CASSLEGRTGDNSPLHF. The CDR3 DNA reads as TGTGCCAGCAGCTTAGAGGGCAGGACAGGAGATAATTCACCCCTCCACTTT.

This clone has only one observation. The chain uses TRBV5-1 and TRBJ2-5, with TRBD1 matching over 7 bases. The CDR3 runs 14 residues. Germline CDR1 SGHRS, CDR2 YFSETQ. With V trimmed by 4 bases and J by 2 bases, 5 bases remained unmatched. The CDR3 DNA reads TGCGCCAGCAGCCTCGGGACAGTACAAGAGACCCAGTACTTC. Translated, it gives CASSLGTVQETQYF. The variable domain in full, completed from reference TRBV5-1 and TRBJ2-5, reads KAGVTQTPRYLIKTRGQQVTLSCSPISGHRSVSWYQQTPGQGLQFLFEYFSETQRNKGNFPGRFSGRQFSNSRSEMNVSTLELGDSALYLCASSLGTVQETQYFGPGTRLLVL.

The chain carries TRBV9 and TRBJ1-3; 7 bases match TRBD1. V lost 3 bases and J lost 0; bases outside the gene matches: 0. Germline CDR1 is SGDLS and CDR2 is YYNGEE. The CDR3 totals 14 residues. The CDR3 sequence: CASSAGGSGNTIYF. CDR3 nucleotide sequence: TGTGCCAGCAGCGCAGGGGGCTCTGGAAACACCATATATTTT.

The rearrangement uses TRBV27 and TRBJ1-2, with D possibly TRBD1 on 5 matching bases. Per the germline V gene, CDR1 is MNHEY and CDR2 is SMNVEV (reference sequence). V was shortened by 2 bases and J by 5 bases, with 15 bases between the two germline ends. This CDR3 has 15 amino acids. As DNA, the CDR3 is TGTGCCAGCAGTTTACGGAGGGGCCAGACATATGGCTACACCTTC. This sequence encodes CASSLRRGQTYGYTF.